One and the same sample provided the 24 T cell receptor beta chains below, sequenced in a study of blood T cell repertoires in COVID-19 (TCRdb year 2020). The method was the immunoSEQ multiplex PCR assay. In its TCRdb copy, this immuneACCESS table keeps in-frame sequences only and misses some clones. Where compared with another copy, unresolved V genes explain less than half of these, and the others have no known cause. The sample table holds about 280,000 clones, of which roughly 91% were seen once. Of the sample, approximately 2% falls within the top ten clones. The sample comprised PBMCs or T cells enriched from blood (not recorded which). These receptors were obtained from a woman aged 55-70 years in a cohort exposed to, infected with or recovered from COVID-19 (not recorded which).

This clone was detected only once. The gene calls are TRBV15 and TRBJ1-1; 7 nucleotides agree with TRBD1. J was trimmed by 5 bases and V by 9 bases; bases with no gene match: 12. The germline gives CDR1 LNHNV, CDR2 YYDKDF (reference sequence). The CDR3 loop spans 14 amino acids. CDR3 sequence: CATLGGGARTEAFF. CDR3 coding DNA: TGTGCCACGCTCGGAGGGGGCGCACGGACTGAAGCTTTCTTT. The full variable domain, rest sourced from reference TRBV15 and TRBJ1-1, is DAMVIQNPRYQVTQFGKPVTLSCSQTLNHNVMYWYQQKSSQAPKLLFHYYDKDFNNEADTPDNFQSRRPNTSFCFLDIRSPGLGDTAMYLCATLGGGARTEAFFGQGTRLTVV.

V and J are TRBV7-8 and TRBJ2-3, with D possibly being TRBD2 (6 bases). V lost 2 bases and J lost 0, with 9 bases in between. Germline V gene sequence: CDR1 SGHVS, CDR2 FQNEAQ. The CDR3 is made up of 15 amino acids. This chain's CDR3 is CASSLLRGSTDTQYF. In DNA form, the CDR3 reads TGTGCCAGCAGCTTACTGCGGGGTAGCACAGATACGCAGTATTTT.

J is TRBJ1-3 and V is TRBV7-2; 7 bases are shared with TRBD1. Germline assignment: CDR1 SGHTA and CDR2 FQGNSA. This CDR3 region has 14 residues. V was pared by 5 bases and J by 11 bases, with 12 bases of the junction left unmatched. The CDR3 DNA reads as TGTGCCAGCAGCCCCCGACAGGGCGGGGGGGCCATATATTTT. It specifies CASSPRQGGGAIYF.

The chain is built from TRBV16 and TRBJ2-7; D is perhaps TRBD2 (5 bases). This CDR3 is 18 amino acids long. Germline loops: CDR1 KGHSY, CDR2 FQNENV. Trimming took off 0 bases at V and 6 bases at J, with 24 bases between the two ends. The CDR3 here is CASSQSVTPLAGRGEQYF. CDR3 nucleotide sequence: TGTGCCAGCAGCCAATCGGTCACCCCTTTGGCTGGGAGAGGCGAGCAGTACTTC.

The rearrangement uses TRBV2 and TRBJ1-5; tentatively, D is TRBD1 (5 bases). The V gene's germline CDR1 is SNHLY and CDR2 FYNNEI. V lost 1 base to trimming and J lost 4 bases, with 20 bases between them. CDR3 length equals 18 residues. For the CDR3, the DNA is TGTGCCAGCAGTGAAGGGACAAGGAATAGCGGGTCAAATCAGCCCCAGCATTTT. It specifies CASSEGTRNSGSNQPQHF.

The gene calls are TRBV5-6 and TRBJ1-6, with 10 bases that match TRBD1. CDR1 is SGHDT, CDR2 YYEEEE, per germline. V lost 5 bases and J lost 1; bases outside the gene matches: 3. This CDR3 is 16 amino acids long. Here the CDR3 reads CASSVDRGSYNSPLHF. Written as DNA, the CDR3 is TGTGCCAGCAGTGTGGACAGGGGGTCCTATAATTCACCCCTCCACTTT.

V usage is TRBV11-2 and J usage is TRBJ2-5; 11 bases match TRBD2. This CDR3 is 15 amino acids long. V trimming: 2 bases; J trimming: 4 bases; junction bases outside the gene matches: 3. Germline CDR1 is SGHAT and CDR2 is FQNNGV. The CDR3 sequence: CASSLILAGAETQYF. Here the CDR3 DNA reads TGTGCCAGCAGCTTAATACTAGCGGGAGCAGAGACCCAGTACTTC. Filled out from reference TRBV11-2 and TRBJ2-5, the complete variable domain reads EAGVAQSPRYKIIEKRQSVAFWCNPISGHATLYWYQQILGQGPKLLIQFQNNGVVDDSQLPKDRFSAERLKGVDSTLKIQPAKLEDSAVYLCASSLILAGAETQYFGPGTRLLVL.

The rearrangement uses TRBV28 and TRBJ2-1; D remains ambiguous. Germline values: CDR1 MDHEN, CDR2 SYDVKM. The CDR3 covers 18 residues. V shed 1 base and J shed 0 bases, with 16 bases lying between them. The CDR3 loop reads CASSLSFGGKSSYNEQFF. The CDR3 DNA reads as TGTGCCAGCAGTTTATCATTTGGCGGAAAAAGCTCCTACAATGAGCAGTTCTTC.

The rearrangement joins TRBV2 to TRBJ1-5; a possible D gene is TRBD1 (5 bases). The CDR3 is 13 amino acids. The germline V and J ends were trimmed by 7 bases and 2 bases, with 9 bases remaining between them. Germline V gives CDR1 SNHLY, CDR2 FYNNEI. Written as DNA, the CDR3 is TGTGCCAGCAATATCAGGGGCAATCAGCCCCAGCATTTT. It codes for CASNIRGNQPQHF.

The CDR3 sequence: CAWTRSTGRYEQYF. CDR3 DNA: TGTGCCTGGACGCGATCTACAGGGCGCTACGAGCAGTACTTC. V is TRBV30 and J is TRBJ2-7, with a weak D call TRBD1 (6 bases). The germline V gene encodes CDR1 GTSNPN and CDR2 SVGIG (reference sequence). The CDR3 has 14 residues. Trimming removed 4 bases at V and 3 bases at J, with 16 bases between.

The chain is built from TRBV6-1 and TRBJ1-2; 7 positions agree with TRBD1. Germline V gene data show CDR1 as MNHNS and CDR2 as SASEGT. The CDR3 extends over 18 amino acids. Trimming removed 0 bases from V and 8 bases from J; junction bases left unmatched: 18. CDR3 DNA: TGTGCCAGCAGTGAAGCTCACAGGGGACTTTTCGGACTTTTGGGCTACACCTTC. Encoded protein: CASSEAHRGLFGLLGYTF.

V gene TRBV14 combines with J gene TRBJ2-3; 7 nucleotides align to TRBD2. V dropped 0 bases and J dropped 3; count of bases not matched to a gene: 12. Germline lookup yields CDR1 SGHDN and CDR2 FVKESK. The CDR3 consists of 18 residues. Here the CDR3 reads CASSQDRLLASSTDTQYF. CDR3 coding DNA: TGTGCCAGCAGCCAAGATCGGCTACTAGCGAGTTCTACAGATACGCAGTATTTT.

The chain uses TRBV11-2 and TRBJ2-7; D unresolved. This CDR3 comprises 14 residues. Per germline, CDR1 SGHAT and CDR2 FQNNGV. V lost 0 bases and J 0 bases, leaving 6 bases between the germline ends. The CDR3 reads CASSLDRISYEQYF. For the CDR3, the DNA is TGTGCCAGCAGCTTAGACAGGATCTCCTACGAGCAGTACTTC.

This sequence joins TRBV14 and TRBJ1-1; D may be TRBD1 (6 bases). This CDR3 has 12 amino acids. V lost 4 bases to trimming and J lost 11 bases, with 14 bases between them. CDR1 is SGHDN and CDR2 is FVKESK in the germline V gene. This CDR3 reads CASSPGGGPAFF. CDR3 in DNA: TGTGCCAGCAGCCCGGGAGGGGGGCCCGCTTTCTTT.

The gene calls are TRBV21-1 and TRBJ2-7; the table's D call TRBD2 went unverified against the DNA. TRBV21-1 is classified as a pseudogene. This CDR3 is built from 17 residues. The DNA of the CDR3 is TGTGCCAGCAGCAAACCCCTAGGGCTAGCGGGGACCTACGAGCAGTACTTC. It specifies CASSKPLGLAGTYEQYF.

V is TRBV25-1 and J is TRBJ1-1; 7 bases agree with TRBD1. The V segment lost 5 bases and the J segment 4 bases; nucleotides outside the gene matches: 10. Germline CDR1 is MGHDK and CDR2 is SYGVNS. The CDR3 loop spans 15 amino acids. The CDR3 sequence: CASSTLTGYVTEAFF. The CDR3 DNA reads TGTGCCAGCAGTACCTTGACAGGGTACGTCACTGAAGCTTTCTTT.

A single count supports this clone. The chain couples TRBV4-1 to TRBJ2-3; 9 nucleotides align to TRBD1. Germline trimming cut 0 bases from V and 4 bases from J; bases unmatched to any gene: 8. CDR3 size: 17 residues. Germline V gives CDR1 MGHRA, CDR2 YSYEKL. Written as DNA, the CDR3 is TGCGCCAGCAGCCAAGATCAAGGGGGACAGGGTGCAGATACGCAGTATTTT. This sequence encodes CASSQDQGGQGADTQYF.

This rearrangement joins TRBV19 to TRBJ2-6; TRBD1 agrees at 9 bases. Germline V CDR1 and CDR2: LNHDA, SQIVND (reference sequence). J gave up 2 bases and V 3 bases, and 14 bases lay outside the gene matches. This CDR3 contains 20 residues. CDR3 amino acids: CASSILTGGRVVAGANVLTF. CDR3 bases: TGTGCCAGTAGTATTTTAACAGGGGGCCGCGTAGTGGCTGGGGCCAACGTCCTGACTTTC.

The chain recombines TRBV7-9 with TRBJ2-7, with D maybe TRBD2 (5 bases). The CDR3 loop spans 16 amino acids. V lost 1 base and J lost 0, with 13 bases in between. The germline V gene has CDR1 SEHNR and CDR2 FQNEAQ (reference sequence). The CDR3 DNA reads as TGTGCCAGCAGCTTAGGAGGCGGGCCGACCTCCTACGAGCAGTACTTC. Protein sequence: CASSLGGGPTSYEQYF.

The CDR3 reads CASSFSGRSSYNEQFF. The CDR3 DNA is TGTGCCAGCAGCTTTAGCGGGCGAAGCTCCTACAATGAGCAGTTCTTC. This chain uses TRBV7-9 with TRBJ2-1; 7 nucleotides line up with TRBD2. V gave up 3 bases and J gave up 0 bases; unmatched junction bases: 5. There are 16 residues in the CDR3. Germline V gene sequence: CDR1 SEHNR, CDR2 FQNEAQ (reference sequence). Together with reference TRBV7-9 and TRBJ2-1, the CDR3 gives the full variable domain: DTGVSQNPRHKITKRGQNVTFRCDPISEHNRLYWYRQTLGQGPEFLTYFQNEAQLEKSRLLSDRFSAERPKGSFSTLEIQRTEQGDSAMYLCASSFSGRSSYNEQFFGPGTRLTVL.

The chain is built from TRBV7-8 and TRBJ2-7; possible D gene TRBD2, 6 bases. V dropped 5 bases and J dropped 0 bases, with 17 bases sitting between them. This CDR3 is 16 amino acids long. Germline loops: CDR1 SGHVS, CDR2 FQNEAQ. The CDR3 is CASSRPGAGSSYEQYF. The CDR3 coding sequence is TGTGCCAGCAGCCGCCCCGGGGCGGGGAGCTCCTACGAGCAGTACTTC. Supplemented by reference TRBV7-8 and TRBJ2-7, the full variable domain reads GAGVSQSPRYKVAKRGQDVALRCDPISGHVSLFWYQQALGQGPEFLTYFQNEAQLDKSGLPSDRFFAERPEGSVSTLKIQRTQQEDSAVYLCASSRPGAGSSYEQYFGPGTRLTVT.

The chain recombines TRBV5-1 with TRBJ2-1, with TRBD2 matching over 8 bases. The V and J ends lost 0 bases and 7 bases, in that order; junction bases with no gene match: 3. This CDR3 is built from 14 residues. Germline V gives CDR1 SGHRS, CDR2 YFSETQ. This chain's CDR3 is CASSLGGRKNEQFF. As DNA, the CDR3 is TGCGCCAGCAGCTTGGGCGGGAGGAAGAATGAGCAGTTCTTC.

The V and J genes are TRBV29-1 and TRBJ1-6; D gene uncertain. This CDR3 comprises 10 residues. Germline CDR1 SQVTM, CDR2 ANQGSEA. V was cut by 6 bases and J by 9 bases, with 6 bases left in between. The CDR3 DNA sequence: TGCAGCGTGGAGGGTTCACCCCTCCACTTT. Protein: CSVEGSPLHF.

CDR3 sequence reads: CASSQGTSGRASYNEQFF. The CDR3 DNA reads as TGCGCCAGCAGCCAAGGGACTAGCGGGAGGGCCTCCTACAATGAGCAGTTCTTC. The chain has TRBV4-3 and TRBJ2-1, with TRBD2 matching over 15 bases. V was clipped by 1 base and J by 0 bases; unmatched bases: 1. The CDR3 extends over 18 amino acids. Germline CDR1 LGHNA, CDR2 YSLEER.